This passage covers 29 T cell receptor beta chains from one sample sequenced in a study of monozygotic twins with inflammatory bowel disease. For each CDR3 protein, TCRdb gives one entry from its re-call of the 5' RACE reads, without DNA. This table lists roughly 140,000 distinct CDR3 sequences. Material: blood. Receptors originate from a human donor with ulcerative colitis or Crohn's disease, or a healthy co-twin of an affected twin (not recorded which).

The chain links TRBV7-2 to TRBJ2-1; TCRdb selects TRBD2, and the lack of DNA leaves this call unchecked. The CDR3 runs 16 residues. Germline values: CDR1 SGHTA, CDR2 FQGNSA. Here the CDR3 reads CASSPFGGRSRNEQFF.

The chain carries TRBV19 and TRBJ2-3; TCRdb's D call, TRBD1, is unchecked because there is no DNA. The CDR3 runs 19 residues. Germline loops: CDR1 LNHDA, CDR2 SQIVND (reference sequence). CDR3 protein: CASTERGEAEQGARDTQYF.

The CDR3 is CATSADGTRKTQYF. This chain connects TRBV24-1 to TRBJ2-5; the D call of TRBD2 rests on TCRdb alone, since no DNA is present to check it. Per the germline V gene, CDR1 is KGHDR and CDR2 is SFDVKD. The CDR3 is 14 residues long.

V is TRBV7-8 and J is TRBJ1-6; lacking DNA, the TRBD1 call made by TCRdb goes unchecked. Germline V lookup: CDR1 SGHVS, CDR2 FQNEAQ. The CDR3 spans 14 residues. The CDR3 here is CASSPQGAGSPLHF.

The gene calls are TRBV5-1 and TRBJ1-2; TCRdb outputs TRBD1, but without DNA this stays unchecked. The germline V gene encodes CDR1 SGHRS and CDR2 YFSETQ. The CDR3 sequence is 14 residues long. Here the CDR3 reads CASSQGSRLYGYTF.

This chain's CDR3 is CATSAQIRGRYSNQPQHF. V is TRBV24-1 and J is TRBJ1-5; TCRdb gives TRBD1 as the D gene, but with no DNA this cannot be confirmed. Germline V lookup: CDR1 KGHDR, CDR2 SFDVKD. The CDR3 has 18 residues.

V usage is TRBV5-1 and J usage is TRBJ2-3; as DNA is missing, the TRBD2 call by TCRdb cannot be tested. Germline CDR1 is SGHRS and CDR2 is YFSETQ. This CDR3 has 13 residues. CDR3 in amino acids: CASSLEGELGQYF.

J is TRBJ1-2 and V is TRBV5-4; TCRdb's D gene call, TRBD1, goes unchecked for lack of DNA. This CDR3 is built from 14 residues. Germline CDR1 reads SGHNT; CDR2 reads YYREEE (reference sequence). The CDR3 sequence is CASSTGTGIYGYTF.

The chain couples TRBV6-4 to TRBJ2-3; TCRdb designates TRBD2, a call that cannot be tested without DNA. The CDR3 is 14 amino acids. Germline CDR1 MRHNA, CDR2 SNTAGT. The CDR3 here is CASSRTADLDTQYF.

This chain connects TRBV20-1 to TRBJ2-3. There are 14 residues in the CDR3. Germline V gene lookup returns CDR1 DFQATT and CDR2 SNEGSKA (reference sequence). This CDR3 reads CSARRSAATDTQYF.

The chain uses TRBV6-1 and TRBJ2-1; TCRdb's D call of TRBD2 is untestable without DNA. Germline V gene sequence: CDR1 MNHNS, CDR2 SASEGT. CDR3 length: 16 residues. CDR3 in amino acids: CASRPGLAGGPNEQFF.

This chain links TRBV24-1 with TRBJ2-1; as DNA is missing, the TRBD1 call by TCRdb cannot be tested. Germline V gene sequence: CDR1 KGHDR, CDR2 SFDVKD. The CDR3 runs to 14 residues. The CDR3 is CATSDHSRYNEQFF.

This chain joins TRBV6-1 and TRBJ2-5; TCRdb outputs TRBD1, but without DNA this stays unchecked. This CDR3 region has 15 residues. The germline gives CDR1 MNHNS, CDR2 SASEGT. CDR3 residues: CASASSRLPQETQYF.

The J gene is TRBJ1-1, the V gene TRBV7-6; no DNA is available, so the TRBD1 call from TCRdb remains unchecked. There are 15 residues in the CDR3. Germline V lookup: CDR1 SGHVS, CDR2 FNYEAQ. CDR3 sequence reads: CASSPSRDRGIEAFF.

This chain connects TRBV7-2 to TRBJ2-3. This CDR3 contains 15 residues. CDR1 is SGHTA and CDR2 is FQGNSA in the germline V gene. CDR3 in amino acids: CASSLAPAGTDTQYF.

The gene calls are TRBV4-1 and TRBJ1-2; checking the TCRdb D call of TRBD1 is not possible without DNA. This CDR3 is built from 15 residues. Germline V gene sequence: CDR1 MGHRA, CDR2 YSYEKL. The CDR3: CASSTTAGGGYGYTF.

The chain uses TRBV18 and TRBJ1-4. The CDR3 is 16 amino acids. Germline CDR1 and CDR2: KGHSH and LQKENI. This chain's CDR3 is CASSPFSAATNEKLFF.

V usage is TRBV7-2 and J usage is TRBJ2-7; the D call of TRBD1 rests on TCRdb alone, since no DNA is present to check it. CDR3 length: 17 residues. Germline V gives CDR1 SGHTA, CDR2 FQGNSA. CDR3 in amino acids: CASSESTGTGDLYEQYF.

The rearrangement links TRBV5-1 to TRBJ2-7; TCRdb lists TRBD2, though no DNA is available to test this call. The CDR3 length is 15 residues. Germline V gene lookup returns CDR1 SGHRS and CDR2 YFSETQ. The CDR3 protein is CASSLGGTAAHEQYF. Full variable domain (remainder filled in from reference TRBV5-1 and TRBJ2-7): KAGVTQTPRYLIKTRGQQVTLSCSPISGHRSVSWYQQTPGQGLQFLFEYFSETQRNKGNFPGRFSGRQFSNSRSEMNVSTLELGDSALYLCASSLGGTAAHEQYFGPGTRLTVT.

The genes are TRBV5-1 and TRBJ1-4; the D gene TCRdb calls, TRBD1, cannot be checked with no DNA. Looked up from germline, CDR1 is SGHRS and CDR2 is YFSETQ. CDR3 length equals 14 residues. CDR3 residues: CASSGDGQKEKLFF.

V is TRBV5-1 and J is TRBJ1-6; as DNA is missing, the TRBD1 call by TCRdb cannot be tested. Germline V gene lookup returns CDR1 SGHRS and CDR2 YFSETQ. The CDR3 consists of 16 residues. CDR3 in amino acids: CASSLAAGQYNSPLHF.

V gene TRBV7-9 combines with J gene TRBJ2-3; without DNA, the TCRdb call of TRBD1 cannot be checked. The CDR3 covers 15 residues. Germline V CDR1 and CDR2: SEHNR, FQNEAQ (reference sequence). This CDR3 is CASSFGGLVTDTQYF.

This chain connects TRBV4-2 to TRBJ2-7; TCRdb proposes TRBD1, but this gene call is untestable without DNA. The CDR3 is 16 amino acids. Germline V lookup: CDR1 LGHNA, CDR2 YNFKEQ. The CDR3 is CASSQVSRQATYEQYF.

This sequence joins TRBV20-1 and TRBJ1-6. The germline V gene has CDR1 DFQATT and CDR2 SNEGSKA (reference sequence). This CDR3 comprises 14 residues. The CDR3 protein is CSFRHHSYNSPLHF.

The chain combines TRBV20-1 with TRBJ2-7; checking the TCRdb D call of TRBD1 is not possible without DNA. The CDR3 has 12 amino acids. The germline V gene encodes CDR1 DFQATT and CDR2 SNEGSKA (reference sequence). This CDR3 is CSARRSSTGGYF.

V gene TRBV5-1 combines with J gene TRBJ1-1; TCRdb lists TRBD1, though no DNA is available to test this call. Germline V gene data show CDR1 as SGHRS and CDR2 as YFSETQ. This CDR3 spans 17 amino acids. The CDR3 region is CASRRDRGVLGASEAFF.

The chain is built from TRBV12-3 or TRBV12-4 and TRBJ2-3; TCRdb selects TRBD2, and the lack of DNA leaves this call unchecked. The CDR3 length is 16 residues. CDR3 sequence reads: CASSPSDGPSTDTQYF.

The chain's CDR3 is CAISQTGSRTEAFF. This rearrangement joins TRBV10-3 to TRBJ1-1; checking the TCRdb D call of TRBD1 is not possible without DNA. Per the germline V gene, CDR1 is ENHRY and CDR2 is SYGVKD. This CDR3 has 14 residues.

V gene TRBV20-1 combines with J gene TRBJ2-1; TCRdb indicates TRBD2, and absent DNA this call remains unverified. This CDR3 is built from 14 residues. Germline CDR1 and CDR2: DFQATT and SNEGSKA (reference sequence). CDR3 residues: CSASAGGIFNEQFF.